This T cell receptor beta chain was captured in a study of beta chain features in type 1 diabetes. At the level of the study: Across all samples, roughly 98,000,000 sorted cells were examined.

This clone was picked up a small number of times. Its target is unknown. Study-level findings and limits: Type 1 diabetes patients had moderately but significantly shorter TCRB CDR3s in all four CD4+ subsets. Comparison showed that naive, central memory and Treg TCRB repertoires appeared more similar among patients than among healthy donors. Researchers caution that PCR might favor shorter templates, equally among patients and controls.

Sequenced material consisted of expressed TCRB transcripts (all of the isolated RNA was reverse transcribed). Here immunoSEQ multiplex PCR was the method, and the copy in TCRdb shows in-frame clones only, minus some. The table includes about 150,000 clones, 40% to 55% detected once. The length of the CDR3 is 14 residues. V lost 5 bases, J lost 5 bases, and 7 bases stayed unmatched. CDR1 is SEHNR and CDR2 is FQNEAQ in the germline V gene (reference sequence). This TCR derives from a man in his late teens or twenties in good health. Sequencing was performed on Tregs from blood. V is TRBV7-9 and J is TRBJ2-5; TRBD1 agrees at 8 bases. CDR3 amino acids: CASSTRGRTETQYF. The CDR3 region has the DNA TGTGCCAGCAGCACCAGGGGGCGAACGGAGACCCAGTACTTC.